These T cell receptor beta chains were read from a single sample in a study of CD8+ T cells in alopecia areata. Using immunoSEQ multiplex PCR, the repertoire was profiled, and TCRdb retains in-frame clones only, with some absent. The profile covers roughly 150,000 clones, with under 60% appearing a single time and just under 20% taken by the ten largest. Sequencing was performed on CD8+ T cells sorted from blood, taken at week 0. The receptor source for this set is a human donor with alopecia areata. The conserved cysteine and the conserved F or W are not part of the CDR3 here. Part of the rows lack a size; the others show once, few, many or a class for expanded clones.

v_call,clone_size,j_call,cdr3_aa
TRBV7-2,NA,TRBJ1-2,ASSGGGLGYGYT
TRBV7-2,NA,TRBJ2-1,ASSPRTGSTYNEQF
TRBV27,NA,TRBJ1-2,ASQTPGGDGYT
TRBV7-8,NA,TRBJ2-3,ASTPSDTQY
TRBV2,NA,TRBJ2-1,ASSRLAGSNNEQF
TRBV4-3,NA,TRBJ1-2,ASSPETGREGYT
TRBV27,few,TRBJ1-4,ASSHRGTNEKLF
TRBV9,once,TRBJ2-5,ASSLDREGETQY
TRBV5-1,few,TRBJ2-7,ASSLTGDVLREQY
TRBV29-1,NA,TRBJ1-2,SVPTGLGYT
TRBV5-1,NA,TRBJ2-2,ASSSGPGTGELF
TRBV9,NA,TRBJ2-1,ASSVTGNGYNEQF
TRBV29-1,NA,TRBJ1-2,SVEDLRDRYGYT
TRBV30,NA,TRBJ1-2,AWSVSGYGYT
TRBV4-3,few,TRBJ2-7,ASSLEETGSYEQY
TRBV2,few,TRBJ2-1,ASSEAAFGEQF
TRBV29-1,NA,TRBJ2-7,SAVGGFSAYEQY
TRBV30,NA,TRBJ2-3,AWSSGSTDTQY
TRBV19,few,TRBJ2-1,ASSMGSGGSQWDEQF
TRBV5-6,NA,TRBJ2-5,ASRQGKETQY
TRBV5-6,NA,TRBJ1-1,ASSLEVVDTEAF
TRBV29-1,NA,TRBJ2-7,SAFGAYEQY
TRBV4-3,NA,TRBJ2-7,ASSQVRGAHEQY
TRBV30,NA,TRBJ2-7,AWSERYPYEQY